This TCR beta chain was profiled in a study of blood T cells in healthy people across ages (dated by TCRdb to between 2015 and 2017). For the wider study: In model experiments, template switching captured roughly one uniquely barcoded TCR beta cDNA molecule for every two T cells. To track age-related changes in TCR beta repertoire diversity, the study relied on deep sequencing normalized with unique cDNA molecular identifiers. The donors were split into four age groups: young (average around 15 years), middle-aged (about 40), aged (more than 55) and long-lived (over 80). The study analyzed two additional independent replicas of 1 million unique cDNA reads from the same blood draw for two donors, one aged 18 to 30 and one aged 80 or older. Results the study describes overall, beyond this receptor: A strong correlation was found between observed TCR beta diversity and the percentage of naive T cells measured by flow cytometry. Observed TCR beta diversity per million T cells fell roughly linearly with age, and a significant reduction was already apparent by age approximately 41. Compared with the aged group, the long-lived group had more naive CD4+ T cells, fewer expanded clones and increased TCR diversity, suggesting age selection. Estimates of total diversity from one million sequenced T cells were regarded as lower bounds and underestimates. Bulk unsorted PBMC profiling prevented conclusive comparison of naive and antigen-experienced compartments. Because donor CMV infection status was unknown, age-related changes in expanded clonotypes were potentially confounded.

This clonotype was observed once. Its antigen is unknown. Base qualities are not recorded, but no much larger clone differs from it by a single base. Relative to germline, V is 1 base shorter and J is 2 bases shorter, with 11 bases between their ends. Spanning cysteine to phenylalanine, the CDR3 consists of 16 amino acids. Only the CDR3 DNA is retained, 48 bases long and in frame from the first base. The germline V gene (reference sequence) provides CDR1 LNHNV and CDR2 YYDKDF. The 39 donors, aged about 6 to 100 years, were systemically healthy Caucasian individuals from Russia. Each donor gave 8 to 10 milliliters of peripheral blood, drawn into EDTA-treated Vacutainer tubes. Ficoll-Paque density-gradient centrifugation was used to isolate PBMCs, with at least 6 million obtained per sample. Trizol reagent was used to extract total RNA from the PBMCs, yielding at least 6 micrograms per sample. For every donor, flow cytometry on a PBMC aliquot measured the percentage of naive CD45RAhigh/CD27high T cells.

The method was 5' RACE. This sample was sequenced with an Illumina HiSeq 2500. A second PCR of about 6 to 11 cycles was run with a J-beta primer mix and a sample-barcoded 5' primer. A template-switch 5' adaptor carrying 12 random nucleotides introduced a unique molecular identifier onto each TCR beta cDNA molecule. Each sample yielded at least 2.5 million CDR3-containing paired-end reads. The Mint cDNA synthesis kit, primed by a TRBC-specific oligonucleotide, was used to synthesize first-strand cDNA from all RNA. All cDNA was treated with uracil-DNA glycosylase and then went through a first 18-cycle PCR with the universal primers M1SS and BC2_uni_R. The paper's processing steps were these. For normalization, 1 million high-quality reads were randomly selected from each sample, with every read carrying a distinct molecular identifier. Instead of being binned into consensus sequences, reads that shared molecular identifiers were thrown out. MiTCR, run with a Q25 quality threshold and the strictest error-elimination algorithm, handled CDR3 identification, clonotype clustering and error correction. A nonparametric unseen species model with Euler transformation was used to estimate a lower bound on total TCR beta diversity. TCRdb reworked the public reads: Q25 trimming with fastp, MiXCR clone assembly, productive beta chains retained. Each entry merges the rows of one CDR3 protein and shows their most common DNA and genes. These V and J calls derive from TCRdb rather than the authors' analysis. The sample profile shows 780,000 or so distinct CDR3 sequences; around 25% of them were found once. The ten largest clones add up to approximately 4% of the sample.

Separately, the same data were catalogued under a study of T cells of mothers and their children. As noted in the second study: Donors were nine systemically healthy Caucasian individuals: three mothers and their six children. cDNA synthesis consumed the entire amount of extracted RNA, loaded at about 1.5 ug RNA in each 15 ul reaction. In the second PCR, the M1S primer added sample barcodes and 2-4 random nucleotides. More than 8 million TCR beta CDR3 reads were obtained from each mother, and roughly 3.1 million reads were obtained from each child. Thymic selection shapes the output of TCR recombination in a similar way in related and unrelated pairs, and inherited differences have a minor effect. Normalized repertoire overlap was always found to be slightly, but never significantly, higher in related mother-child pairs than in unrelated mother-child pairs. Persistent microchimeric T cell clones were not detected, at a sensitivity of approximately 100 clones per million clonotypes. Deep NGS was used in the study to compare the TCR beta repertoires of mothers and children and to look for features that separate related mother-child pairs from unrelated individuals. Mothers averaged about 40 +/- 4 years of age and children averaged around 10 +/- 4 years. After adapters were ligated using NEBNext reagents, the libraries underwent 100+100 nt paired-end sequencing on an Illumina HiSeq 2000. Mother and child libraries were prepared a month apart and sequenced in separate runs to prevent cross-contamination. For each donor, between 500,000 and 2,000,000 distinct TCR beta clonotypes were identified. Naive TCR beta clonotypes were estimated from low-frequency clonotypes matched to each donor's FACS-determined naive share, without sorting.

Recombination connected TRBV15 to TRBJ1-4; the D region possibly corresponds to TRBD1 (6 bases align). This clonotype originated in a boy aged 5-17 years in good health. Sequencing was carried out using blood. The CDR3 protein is CATSRATGGTNEKLFF. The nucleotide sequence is TGTGCCACCAGCAGAGCGACAGGTGGGACTAATGAAAAACTGTTTTTT.